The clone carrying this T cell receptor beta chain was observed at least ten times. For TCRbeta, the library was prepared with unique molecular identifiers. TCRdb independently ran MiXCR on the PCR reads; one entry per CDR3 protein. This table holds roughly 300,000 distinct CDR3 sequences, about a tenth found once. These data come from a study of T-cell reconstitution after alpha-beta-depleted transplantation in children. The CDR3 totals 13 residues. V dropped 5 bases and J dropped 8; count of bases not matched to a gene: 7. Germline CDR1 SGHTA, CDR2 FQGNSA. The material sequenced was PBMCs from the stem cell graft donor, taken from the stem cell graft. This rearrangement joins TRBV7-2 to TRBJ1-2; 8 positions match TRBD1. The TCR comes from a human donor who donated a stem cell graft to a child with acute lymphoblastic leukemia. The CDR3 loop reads CASSPDRELGYTF. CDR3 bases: TGTGCCAGCAGCCCGGACAGGGAGTTAGGCTACACCTTC.